What follows are 22 T cell receptor beta chains derived from one specimen sequenced in a study of blood T cell repertoires in COVID-19 (dated by TCRdb to 2019 to 2021). To prepare the library, the immunoSEQ multiplex PCR assay was applied. Entries here come from immuneACCESS through TCRdb and include only in-frame sequences with V and J called. Some clones fail to appear in such tables; in the studies checked, an unresolved V gene covers under half of the shortfall, and the cause of the remainder is unknown. This sample holds over 100,000 clones; around nine tenths were observed only once. In total, the top ten clones hold under 5% of the sample. Material: peripheral blood. These receptors all stem from a middle-aged man with acute or convalescent COVID-19.

V usage is TRBV7-2 and J usage is TRBJ2-7, with 7 nucleotides matching TRBD1. Trimming at V came to 1 base and at J to 3 bases, leaving 3 bases not matched to a gene. Germline values: CDR1 SGHTA, CDR2 FQGNSA. The CDR3 consists of 14 residues. CDR3: CASSLVRQGYEQYF. CDR3 bases: TGTGCCAGCAGCTTAGTGAGACAGGGCTACGAGCAGTACTTC. The whole variable domain, filled in from reference TRBV7-2 and TRBJ2-7, reads GAGVSQSPSNKVTEKGKDVELRCDPISGHTALYWYRQSLGQGLEFLIYFQGNSAPDKSGLPSDRFSAERTGGSVSTLTIQRTQQEDSAVYLCASSLVRQGYEQYFGPGTRLTVT.

The rearrangement uses TRBV28 and TRBJ1-5, with TRBD1 identical over 7 bases. Germline V CDR1 and CDR2: MDHEN, SYDVKM. The V segment lost 3 bases and the J segment 3 bases; nucleotides outside the gene matches: 5. The CDR3 length is 15 residues. The CDR3 sequence: CASSFNDRDNQPQHF. CDR3 nucleotide sequence: TGTGCCAGCAGTTTCAACGACAGGGACAATCAGCCCCAGCATTTT.

The rearrangement joins TRBV6-6 to TRBJ2-2; the match to TRBD1 covers 8 bases. V shed 7 bases, J shed 7 bases, and the junction held 8 bases outside the gene matches. This CDR3 has 14 amino acids. The germline CDR1 and CDR2 sequences are MNHNY and SVGAGI (reference sequence). The CDR3 sequence is CASTGQGNFGELFF. CDR3 coding DNA: TGTGCCAGCACAGGACAGGGTAATTTCGGGGAGCTGTTTTTT.

This clone appeared a few times. The rearrangement links TRBV5-5 to TRBJ2-1; 8 bases agree with TRBD2. CDR1 is SGHKS and CDR2 is YYEKEE in the germline V gene (reference sequence). The trim removed 3 bases at V and 5 bases at J, leaving 10 bases unmatched. This CDR3 region has 16 residues. CDR3 protein: CASSYAGTRANNEQFF. The DNA of the CDR3 is TGTGCCAGCAGCTATGCCGGGACTAGAGCTAACAATGAGCAGTTCTTC.

This chain joins TRBV30 and TRBJ2-6; D unresolved. This CDR3 region has 16 residues. V was pared by 0 bases and J by 0 bases, with 9 bases between. Germline loops: CDR1 GTSNPN, CDR2 SVGIG (reference sequence). The CDR3 is CAWSVRSFSGANVLTF. The CDR3 nucleotides are TGTGCCTGGAGTGTACGGTCATTCTCTGGGGCCAACGTCCTGACTTTC.

The V call is TRBV5-1, the J call TRBJ2-7, with 9 bases fitting TRBD2. Germline V gene data show CDR1 as SGHRS and CDR2 as YFSETQ. The CDR3 spans 16 residues. The ends lost 1 base at V and 7 bases at J; junction bases unmatched: 12. The CDR3 sequence is CASSLLAGSSSQEQYF. The CDR3 bases are TGCGCCAGCAGCTTGCTAGCGGGGTCTTCCTCCCAGGAGCAGTACTTC.

This chain connects TRBV7-2 to TRBJ1-2, with D perhaps TRBD1 (6 bases). The CDR3 contains 15 residues. Trimming shortened V by 1 base and J by 6 bases, and 15 bases separated the two germline ends. Germline V gives CDR1 SGHTA, CDR2 FQGNSA. The CDR3 here is CASSLVPGTQDGYTF. CDR3 in DNA: TGTGCCAGCAGCTTAGTTCCCGGGACACAGGATGGCTACACCTTC. Using reference TRBV7-2 and TRBJ1-2 for the parts outside the CDR3, the full variable domain is GAGVSQSPSNKVTEKGKDVELRCDPISGHTALYWYRQSLGQGLEFLIYFQGNSAPDKSGLPSDRFSAERTGGSVSTLTIQRTQQEDSAVYLCASSLVPGTQDGYTFGSGTRLTVV.

This chain connects TRBV30 to TRBJ1-2, with 8 bases identical to TRBD1. V shed 3 bases, J shed 8 bases, and the junction held 11 bases outside the gene matches. The CDR3 covers 14 residues. Germline CDR1 and CDR2: GTSNPN and SVGIG (reference sequence). The CDR3 sequence is CAWRTDRGSVGYTF. As DNA, the CDR3 is TGTGCCTGGAGGACCGACAGGGGATCGGTCGGCTACACCTTC.

This clone occurred a few times. The chain couples TRBV4-2 to TRBJ1-2; D remains unclear. CDR1 and CDR2 (germline): LGHNA, YNFKEQ. This CDR3 is 14 amino acids long. Trimming pared 0 bases from V and 8 bases from J, leaving 13 bases between. CDR3 loop: CASSQDPGYWGYTF. The CDR3 nucleotides are TGTGCCAGCAGCCAAGATCCGGGGTATTGGGGCTACACCTTC.

The gene calls are TRBV27 and TRBJ1-5, with 11 bases that match TRBD1. The CDR3 is 16 residues long. CDR1 and CDR2 from the germline V gene are MNHEY and SMNVEV (reference sequence). Trimming removed 1 base from V and 7 bases from J; junction bases left unmatched: 6. The CDR3 region has the DNA TGTGCCAGCAGTTTATTCTGGACAGGGGGCAGGCAGCCCCAGCATTTT. Its protein product is CASSLFWTGGRQPQHF.

Turning to this clone: This same CDR3 is encoded by further DNA sequences in the sample. V gene TRBV6-5 combines with J gene TRBJ1-1; D uncertain. Germline CDR1 reads MNHEY; CDR2 reads SVGAGI. V lost 0 bases to trimming and J lost 8 bases, with 7 bases between them. The length of the CDR3 is 12 residues. The CDR3 DNA is TGTGCCAGCAGTTACTCGGGCAGAGAAGCTTTCTTT. Amino acids: CASSYSGREAFF.

This chain joins TRBV19 and TRBJ1-1; 8 bases map to TRBD1. Germline V gene lookup returns CDR1 LNHDA and CDR2 SQIVND (reference sequence). J lost 2 bases, V lost 5 bases, and 4 bases had no gene match. CDR3 length: 14 amino acids. The DNA for the CDR3 is TGTGCCAGTAGTCCCCAGGGGGCAAACACTGAAGCTTTCTTT. This encodes CASSPQGANTEAFF.

The V call is TRBV7-2, the J call TRBJ1-2; no clear D gene. Germline V CDR1 and CDR2: SGHTA, FQGNSA. The CDR3 length is 15 residues. V lost 0 bases and J 4 bases, leaving 12 bases between the germline ends. The CDR3 loop is CASSLARAMGYGYTF. As DNA, the CDR3 is TGTGCCAGCAGCTTAGCGAGGGCAATGGGCTATGGCTACACCTTC.

Only one count was recorded for this clone. This sequence joins TRBV19 and TRBJ1-1; D is unresolved. This CDR3 comprises 13 residues. With 6 bases removed from V and 4 bases from J, the gap between germline ends came to 12 bases. The germline gives CDR1 LNHDA, CDR2 SQIVND (reference sequence). CDR3 residues: CASSTNSGTEAFF. As DNA, the CDR3 is TGTGCCAGTAGCACTAATAGTGGCACTGAAGCTTTCTTT.

This clone was seen once. J is TRBJ2-5 and V is TRBV30; a weak D match, TRBD2 (6 bases). Germline V gene lookup returns CDR1 GTSNPN and CDR2 SVGIG (reference sequence). Trimming shortened V by 2 bases and J by 5 bases, and 15 bases separated the two germline ends. The CDR3 runs 14 residues. In DNA form, the CDR3 reads TGTGCCTGGAGTCCGGGACTGGGCGGGGAGACCCAGTACTTC. Encoded protein: CAWSPGLGGETQYF.

V and J are TRBV3-1 (or the pseudogene TRBV3-2) and TRBJ2-1; D is undetermined. V was cut by 2 bases and J by 6 bases, with 14 bases left in between. Looked up from germline, CDR1 is LGHDT and CDR2 is YNNKEL (reference sequence). The CDR3 has 15 amino acids. CDR3 loop: CASSQRLEDFNEQFF. The CDR3 DNA sequence: TGTGCCAGCAGCCAAAGGTTAGAGGATTTCAATGAGCAGTTCTTC.

The chain uses TRBV27 and TRBJ2-2, with TRBD2 matching 14 bases. The CDR3 has 18 amino acids. The trim removed 5 bases at V and 5 bases at J, leaving 10 bases unmatched. The germline CDR1 and CDR2 sequences are MNHEY and SMNVEV (reference sequence). The CDR3: CASSKTGTSGRQTGELFF. CDR3 nucleotide sequence: TGTGCCAGCAGTAAGACCGGGACTAGCGGGAGACAAACCGGGGAGCTGTTTTTT.

The chain carries TRBV5-1 and TRBJ1-6; 9 positions match TRBD1. The ends lost 4 bases at V and 6 bases at J; junction bases unmatched: 8. The germline V gene encodes CDR1 SGHRS and CDR2 YFSETQ. The CDR3 runs to 16 residues. CDR3 nucleotides: TGCGCCAGCAGCACTTCGACAGGGGGAAGTAATTCACCCCTCCACTTT. Protein product: CASSTSTGGSNSPLHF.

V usage is TRBV3-1 (or the pseudogene TRBV3-2) and J usage is TRBJ1-4, with TRBD1 matching over 7 bases. V was clipped by 1 base and J by 6 bases; unmatched bases: 14. Germline V gives CDR1 LGHDT, CDR2 YNNKEL (reference sequence). This CDR3 region has 18 residues. CDR3 DNA: TGTGCCAGCAGCCAAGCCACCGAGTTACAGGGGTGGGATGAAAAACTGTTTTTT. Protein sequence: CASSQATELQGWDEKLFF.

J is TRBJ1-4 and V is TRBV30; 7 bases fit TRBD1. The CDR3 sequence is 15 residues long. Germline loops: CDR1 GTSNPN, CDR2 SVGIG (reference sequence). V was pared by 1 base and J by 3 bases, with 5 bases of the junction left unmatched. The CDR3 reads CAWSEDRFANEKLFF. The CDR3 DNA follows: TGTGCCTGGAGTGAGGACAGGTTTGCTAATGAAAAACTGTTTTTT.

The rearrangement links TRBV5-6 to TRBJ2-5; 7 bases line up with TRBD2. Per the germline V gene, CDR1 is SGHDT and CDR2 is YYEEEE. The junction had 18 bases not matched to a gene; V was cut back by 2 bases and J by 5 bases. This CDR3 has 18 amino acids. The CDR3 coding sequence is TGTGCCAGCAGCTTTGTATTTGGGGGGGACCGGACGTGGGAGACCCAGTACTTC. Its protein is CASSFVFGGDRTWETQYF.

On this clone itself: This specimen includes other DNA sequences encoding the same CDR3. V is TRBV27 and J is TRBJ1-5, with D perhaps matching TRBD1 (5 bases). Trimming cost V 6 bases and J 1 base, with 13 bases left between them. The CDR3 is made up of 15 amino acids. Germline V lookup: CDR1 MNHEY, CDR2 SMNVEV (reference sequence). Here the CDR3 DNA reads TGTGCCAGCAGGGGGGGAATTATAAGCAATCAGCCCCAGCATTTT. Translating it yields CASRGGIISNQPQHF.